This TCR beta chain was identified in a study of T cells after yellow fever vaccination. Points from the study as a whole: Post-booster repertoires again held most primary-vaccination clones (about 96% CD4, roughly 88% CD8). Though weaker, the secondary response peaked faster, on day 5 versus 15.

Worth noting for this clonotype: Its target is not known.

TCRdb fed the 5' RACE reads into MiXCR, producing one record per CDR3 protein. The repertoire includes 100,000 to 150,000 distinct CDR3 sequences, about 8.4% of them detected once, and almost 40% sits in the top ten. With 0 bases removed from V and 6 bases from J, the gap between germline ends came to 8 bases. The CDR3 has 13 amino acids. The V gene's germline CDR1 is SGHVS and CDR2 FNYEAQ. Material: CD8+ T cells sorted from PBMCs, obtained on the day of the yellow fever booster vaccination. The V call is TRBV7-6, the J call TRBJ1-1; the D gene is possibly TRBD1 (5 bases). The sequence derives from a man younger than 30 who received the YFV17D yellow fever vaccine. CDR3 sequence reads: CASSLAGESEAFF. The CDR3 bases are TGTGCCAGCAGCTTAGCGGGGGAATCTGAAGCTTTCTTT.